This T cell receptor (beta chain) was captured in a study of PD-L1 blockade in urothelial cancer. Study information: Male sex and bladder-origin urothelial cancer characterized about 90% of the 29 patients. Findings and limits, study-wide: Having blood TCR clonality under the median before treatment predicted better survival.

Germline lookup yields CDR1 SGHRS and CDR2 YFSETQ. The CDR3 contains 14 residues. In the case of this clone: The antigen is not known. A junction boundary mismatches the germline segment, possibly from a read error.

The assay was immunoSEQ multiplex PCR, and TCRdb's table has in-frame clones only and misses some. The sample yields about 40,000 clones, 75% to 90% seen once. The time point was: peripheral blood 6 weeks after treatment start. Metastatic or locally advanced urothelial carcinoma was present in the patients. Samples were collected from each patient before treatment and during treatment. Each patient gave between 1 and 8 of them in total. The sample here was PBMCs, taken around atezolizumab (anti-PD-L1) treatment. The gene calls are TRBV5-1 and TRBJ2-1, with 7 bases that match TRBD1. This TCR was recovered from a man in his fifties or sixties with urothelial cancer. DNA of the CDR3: TGCGCCAGCAACTTGCGAGGGGGCCTCAATGAGCAGTTCTTC. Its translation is CASNLRGGLNEQFF.